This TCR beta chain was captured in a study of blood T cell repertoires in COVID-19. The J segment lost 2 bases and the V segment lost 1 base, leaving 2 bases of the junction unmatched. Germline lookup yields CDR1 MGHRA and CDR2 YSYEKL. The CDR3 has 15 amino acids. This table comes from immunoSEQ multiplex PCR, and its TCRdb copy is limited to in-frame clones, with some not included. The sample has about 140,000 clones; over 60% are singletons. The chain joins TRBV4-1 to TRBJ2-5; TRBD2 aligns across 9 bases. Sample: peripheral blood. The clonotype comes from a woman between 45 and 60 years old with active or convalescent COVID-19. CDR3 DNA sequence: TGCGCCAGCAGCCAAGCTAGCGGGGTTCAAGAGACCCAGTACTTC. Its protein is CASSQASGVQETQYF.